The entry below describes one T cell receptor (beta chain). Its antigen is unidentified. These data come from a study of post-analysis software for immune sequencing data. Looking at the study overall: Relapsing-remitting, secondary progressive and progressive-relapsing multiple sclerosis courses were included.

Whole-study results and caveats: Patients had higher frequencies than controls of roughly 5 TRBV segments, including TRBV5-6, TRBV5-1 and TRBV20-1. Comparison with controls showed significantly lower normalized Chao1 diversity in multiple sclerosis patients. With F measure, samples from one preparation batch clustered together strongly.

Sequencing libraries made from TCR beta cDNA carried unique molecular identifiers. TCRdb reprocessed the PCR reads via MiXCR and lists one record per CDR3 protein. Counted here are hundreds of thousands of distinct CDR3 sequences, around 40% occurring once; the ten biggest clones make up around 1.7%. The V gene lost 0 bases and the J gene lost 3 bases, with 1 base spanning the gap. CDR1 is SGDLS, CDR2 YYNGEE, per germline. CDR3 length: 13 residues. The TCR was taken from a girl aged 10 to 17 with multiple sclerosis. Source material: blood. The V and J genes are TRBV9 and TRBJ2-6; D unresolved. The CDR3 is CASSVGGANVLTF. The CDR3 nucleotides are TGTGCCAGCAGCGTAGGTGGGGCCAACGTCCTGACTTTC.